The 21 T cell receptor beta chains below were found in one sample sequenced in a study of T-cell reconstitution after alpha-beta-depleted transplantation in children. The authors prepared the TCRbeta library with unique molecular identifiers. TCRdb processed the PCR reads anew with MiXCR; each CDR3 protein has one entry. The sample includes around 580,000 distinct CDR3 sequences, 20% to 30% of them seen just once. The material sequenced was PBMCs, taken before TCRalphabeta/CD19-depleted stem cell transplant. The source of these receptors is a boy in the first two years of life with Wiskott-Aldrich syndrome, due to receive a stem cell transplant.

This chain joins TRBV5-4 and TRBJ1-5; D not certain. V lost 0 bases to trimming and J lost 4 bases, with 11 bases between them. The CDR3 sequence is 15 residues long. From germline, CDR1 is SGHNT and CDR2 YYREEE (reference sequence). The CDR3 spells CASSLGGDRNQPQHF. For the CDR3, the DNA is TGTGCCAGCAGCTTGGGGGGAGATAGGAATCAGCCCCAGCATTTT.

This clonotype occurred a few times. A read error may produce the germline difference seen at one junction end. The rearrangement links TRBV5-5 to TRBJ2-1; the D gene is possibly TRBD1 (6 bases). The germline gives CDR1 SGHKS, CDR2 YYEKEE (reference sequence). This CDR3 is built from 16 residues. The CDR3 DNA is TGTGCCAGCAGCTTGTTTCAGGGGACCGACTACAATGATCAGTTCTTC. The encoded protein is CASSLFQGTDYNDQFF.

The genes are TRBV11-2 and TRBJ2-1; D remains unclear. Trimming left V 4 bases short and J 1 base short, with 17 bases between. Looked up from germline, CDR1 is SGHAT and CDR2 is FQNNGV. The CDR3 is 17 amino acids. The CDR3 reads CASSSPPPVRSYNEQFF. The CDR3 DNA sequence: TGTGCCAGCAGCTCTCCCCCACCTGTGAGGTCCTACAATGAGCAGTTCTTC.

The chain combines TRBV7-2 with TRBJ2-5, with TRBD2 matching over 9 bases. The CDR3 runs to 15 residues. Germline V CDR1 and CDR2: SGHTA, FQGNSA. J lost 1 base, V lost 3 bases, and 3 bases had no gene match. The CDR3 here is CASSFGGRGQETQYF. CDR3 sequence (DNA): TGTGCCAGCAGCTTTGGCGGGAGGGGCCAAGAGACCCAGTACTTC.

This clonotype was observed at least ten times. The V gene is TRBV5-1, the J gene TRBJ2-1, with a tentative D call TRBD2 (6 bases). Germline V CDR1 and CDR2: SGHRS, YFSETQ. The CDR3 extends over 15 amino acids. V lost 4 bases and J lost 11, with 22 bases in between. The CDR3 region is CASSLDEGLRGKQFF. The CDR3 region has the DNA TGCGCCAGCAGCCTTGACGAGGGACTCCGAGGAAAGCAGTTCTTC. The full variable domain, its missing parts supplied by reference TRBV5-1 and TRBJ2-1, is KAGVTQTPRYLIKTRGQQVTLSCSPISGHRSVSWYQQTPGQGLQFLFEYFSETQRNKGNFPGRFSGRQFSNSRSEMNVSTLELGDSALYLCASSLDEGLRGKQFFGPGTRLTVL.

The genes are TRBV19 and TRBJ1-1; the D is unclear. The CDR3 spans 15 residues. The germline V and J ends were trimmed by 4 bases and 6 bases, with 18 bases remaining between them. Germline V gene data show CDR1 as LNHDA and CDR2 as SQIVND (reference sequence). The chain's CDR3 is CASSTPGAPGAEAFF. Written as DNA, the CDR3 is TGTGCCAGTAGTACTCCGGGAGCCCCAGGAGCTGAAGCTTTCTTT.

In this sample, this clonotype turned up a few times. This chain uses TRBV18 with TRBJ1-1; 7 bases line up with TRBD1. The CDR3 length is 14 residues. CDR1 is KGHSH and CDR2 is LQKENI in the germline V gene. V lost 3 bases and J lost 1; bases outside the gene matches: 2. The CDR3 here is CASSPWTGNTEAFF. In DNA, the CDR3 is TGTGCCAGCTCACCCTGGACAGGGAACACTGAAGCTTTCTTT.

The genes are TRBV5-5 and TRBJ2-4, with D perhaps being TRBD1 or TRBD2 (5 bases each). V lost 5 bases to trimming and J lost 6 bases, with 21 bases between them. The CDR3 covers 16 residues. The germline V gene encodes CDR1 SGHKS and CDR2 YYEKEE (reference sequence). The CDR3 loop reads CASRLGTLGDLNIQYF. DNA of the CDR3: TGTGCCAGCAGACTCGGGACGTTGGGGGACCTAAACATTCAGTACTTC. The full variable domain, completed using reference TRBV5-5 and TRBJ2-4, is DAGVTQSPTHLIKTRGQQVTLRCSPISGHKSVSWYQQVLGQGPQFIFQYYEKEERGRGNFPDRFSARQFPNYSSELNVNALLLGDSALYLCASRLGTLGDLNIQYFGAGTRLSVL.

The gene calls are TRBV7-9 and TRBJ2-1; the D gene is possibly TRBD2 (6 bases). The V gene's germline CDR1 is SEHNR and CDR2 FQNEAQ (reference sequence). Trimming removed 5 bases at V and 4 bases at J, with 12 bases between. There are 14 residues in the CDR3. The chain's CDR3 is CASSHGGSYNEQFF. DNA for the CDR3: TGTGCCAGCAGCCACGGGGGATCTTACAATGAGCAGTTCTTC.

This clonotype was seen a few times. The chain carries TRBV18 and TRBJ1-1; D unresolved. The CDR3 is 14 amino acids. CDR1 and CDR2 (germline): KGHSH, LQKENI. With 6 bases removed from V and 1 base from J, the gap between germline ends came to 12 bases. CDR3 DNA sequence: TGTGCCAGCTCCATAAGACCAGGGAACACTGAAGCTTTCTTT. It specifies CASSIRPGNTEAFF.

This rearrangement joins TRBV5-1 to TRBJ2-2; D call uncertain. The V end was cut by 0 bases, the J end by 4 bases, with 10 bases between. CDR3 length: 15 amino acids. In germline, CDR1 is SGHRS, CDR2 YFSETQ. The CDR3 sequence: CASSLVVSRTGELFF. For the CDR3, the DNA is TGCGCCAGCAGCTTGGTCGTGTCCCGCACCGGGGAGCTGTTTTTT.

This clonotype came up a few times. The CDR3: CSAIPWTSKEETQYF. DNA of the CDR3: TGCAGTGCAATACCCTGGACTAGCAAGGAGGAGACCCAGTACTTC. The V and J genes are TRBV20-1 and TRBJ2-5; TRBD2 aligns across 8 bases. Germline V CDR1 and CDR2: DFQATT, SNEGSKA (reference sequence). The length of the CDR3 is 15 residues. V lost 6 bases, J lost 5 bases, and 14 bases stayed unmatched.

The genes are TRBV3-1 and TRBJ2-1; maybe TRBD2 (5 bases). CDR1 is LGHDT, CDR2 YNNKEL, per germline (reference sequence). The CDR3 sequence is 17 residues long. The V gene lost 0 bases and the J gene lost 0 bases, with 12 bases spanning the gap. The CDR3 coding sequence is TGTGCCAGCAGCCAAGACCCTAGCTGGAGCTCCTACAATGAGCAGTTCTTC. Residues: CASSQDPSWSSYNEQFF.

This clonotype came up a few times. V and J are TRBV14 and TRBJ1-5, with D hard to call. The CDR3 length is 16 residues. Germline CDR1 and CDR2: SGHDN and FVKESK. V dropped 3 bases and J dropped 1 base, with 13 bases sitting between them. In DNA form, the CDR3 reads TGTGCCAGCAGCCAGGTACTTTGTAGGAGCAATCAGCCCCAGCATTTT. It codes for CASSQVLCRSNQPQHF.

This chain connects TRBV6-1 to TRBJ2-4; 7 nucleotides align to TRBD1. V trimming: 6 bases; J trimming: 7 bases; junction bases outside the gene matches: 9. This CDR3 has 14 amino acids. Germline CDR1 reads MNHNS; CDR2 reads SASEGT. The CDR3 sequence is CASSRQGITNIQYF. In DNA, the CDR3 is TGTGCCAGCAGCCGACAGGGTATTACGAACATTCAGTACTTC.

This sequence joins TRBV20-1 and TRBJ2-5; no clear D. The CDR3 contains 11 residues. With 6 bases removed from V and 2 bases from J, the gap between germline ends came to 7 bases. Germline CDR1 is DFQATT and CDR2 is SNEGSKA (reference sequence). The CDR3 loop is CSAENQETQYF. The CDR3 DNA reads TGCAGTGCCGAAAATCAAGAGACCCAGTACTTC.

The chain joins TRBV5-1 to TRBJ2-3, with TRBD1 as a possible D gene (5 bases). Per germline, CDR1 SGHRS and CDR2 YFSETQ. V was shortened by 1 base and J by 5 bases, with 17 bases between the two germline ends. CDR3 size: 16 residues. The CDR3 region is CASSLTGWQGRDTQYF. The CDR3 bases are TGCGCCAGCAGCTTGACCGGATGGCAGGGTCGAGATACGCAGTATTTT.

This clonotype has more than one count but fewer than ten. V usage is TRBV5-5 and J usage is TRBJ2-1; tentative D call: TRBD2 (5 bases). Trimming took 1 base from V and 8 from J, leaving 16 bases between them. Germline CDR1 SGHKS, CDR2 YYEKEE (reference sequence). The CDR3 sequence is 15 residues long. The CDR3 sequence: CASSLLAAPSDEQFF. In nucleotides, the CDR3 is TGTGCCAGCAGCTTGCTAGCTGCGCCGAGCGATGAGCAGTTCTTC.

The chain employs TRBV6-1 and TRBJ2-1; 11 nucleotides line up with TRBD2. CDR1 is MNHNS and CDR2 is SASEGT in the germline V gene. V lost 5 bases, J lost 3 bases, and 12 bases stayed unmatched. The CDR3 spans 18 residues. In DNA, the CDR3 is TGTGCCAGCAGTCCATACAGGGTGGGGACTAGCGGCTACAATGAGCAGTTCTTC. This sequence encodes CASSPYRVGTSGYNEQFF.

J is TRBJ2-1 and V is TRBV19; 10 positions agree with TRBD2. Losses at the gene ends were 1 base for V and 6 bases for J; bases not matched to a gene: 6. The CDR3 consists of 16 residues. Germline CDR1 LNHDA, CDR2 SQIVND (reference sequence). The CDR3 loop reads CASSIGPAGGPNEQFF. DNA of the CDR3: TGTGCCAGTAGTATAGGCCCAGCGGGAGGGCCCAATGAGCAGTTCTTC. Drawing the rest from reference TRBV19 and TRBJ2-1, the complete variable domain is DGGITQSPKYLFRKEGQNVTLSCEQNLNHDAMYWYRQDPGQGLRLIYYSQIVNDFQKGDIAEGYSVSREKKESFPLTVTSAQKNPTAFYLCASSIGPAGGPNEQFFGPGTRLTVL.

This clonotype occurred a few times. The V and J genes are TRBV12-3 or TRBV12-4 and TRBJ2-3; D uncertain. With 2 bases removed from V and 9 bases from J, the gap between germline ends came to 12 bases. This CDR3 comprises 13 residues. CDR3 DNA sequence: TGTGCCAGCAGTTTACTTTCCGGTGGGACGCAGTATTTT. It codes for CASSLLSGGTQYF.